The 22 T cell receptor beta chains listed next were all sequenced from one sample in a study of T cell responses to AZD1222 COVID-19 vaccine. The protocol was immunoSEQ multiplex PCR, while the TCRdb copy is restricted to in-frame clones and leaves out a portion. The sample lists 75,000 to 85,000 clones, around 88% occurring once. This sample comprised peripheral blood, obtained 28 days after the second AZD1222 dose. Source of these receptors: an adult who received the AZD1222 COVID-19 vaccine.

The chain uses TRBV7-2 and TRBJ2-7; 8 nucleotides agree with TRBD1. The J segment lost 2 bases and the V segment lost 5 bases, leaving 5 bases of the junction unmatched. The CDR3 is made up of 14 amino acids. The germline CDR1 and CDR2 sequences are SGHTA and FQGNSA. This chain's CDR3 is CASSQRTGPYEQYF. In nucleotides, the CDR3 is TGTGCCAGCAGCCAAAGGACAGGGCCCTACGAGCAGTACTTC.

This chain connects TRBV10-3 to TRBJ2-1, with 9 bases matching TRBD1. Trimming removed 7 bases from V and 5 bases from J; junction bases left unmatched: 9. Germline CDR1 and CDR2: ENHRY and SYGVKD. This CDR3 has 15 residues. In DNA form, the CDR3 reads TGTGCCATCATGACACGACAGGGGGACAACAATGAGCAGTTCTTC. Encoded protein: CAIMTRQGDNNEQFF.

The V gene is TRBV11-3, the J gene TRBJ2-7; D perhaps matches TRBD2 (6 bases). Trimming pared 4 bases from V and 5 bases from J, leaving 12 bases between. CDR3 size: 13 residues. Germline lookup yields CDR1 SGHNT and CDR2 YENEEA. CDR3 bases: TGTGCCAGCAGCTCATCCGGGGGAAACGAGCAGTACTTC. Protein: CASSSSGGNEQYF. Using reference TRBV11-3 and TRBJ2-7 for the parts outside the CDR3, the full variable domain is EAGVVQSPRYKIIEKKQPVAFWCNPISGHNTLYWYLQNLGQGPELLIRYENEEAVDDSQLPKDRFSAERLKGVDSTLKIQPAELGDSAVYLCASSSSGGNEQYFGPGTRLTVT.

V usage is TRBV27 and J usage is TRBJ1-2; D gene unclear. V was cut by 5 bases and J by 4 bases, with 11 bases left in between. This CDR3 spans 13 amino acids. Germline V lookup: CDR1 MNHEY, CDR2 SMNVEV (reference sequence). DNA of the CDR3: TGTGCCAGCAGTGCTAACGGGATCTATGGCTACACCTTC. Its protein is CASSANGIYGYTF.

The chain links TRBV18 to TRBJ1-5; D unresolved. CDR3 length: 17 amino acids. Germline loops: CDR1 KGHSH, CDR2 LQKENI. The ends were cut back, 3 bases at V and 1 base at J, with 16 bases in the middle. CDR3 coding DNA: TGTGCCAGCTCACCGACGCCGTTGTCCCTAAGCAATCAGCCCCAGCATTTT. Protein sequence: CASSPTPLSLSNQPQHF.

The rearrangement joins TRBV23-1 to TRBJ1-2; possibly TRBD1 for D (6 bases). TRBV23-1 is an ORF; its function is uncertain. Trimming pared 0 bases from V and 5 bases from J, leaving 25 bases between. CDR3 length equals 19 residues. DNA of the CDR3: TGCGCCAGCAGTCAATCATCGGCCCCGGACAGACATCCTGGGTATGGCTACACCTTC. It codes for CASSQSSAPDRHPGYGYTF.

This sequence joins TRBV21-1 and TRBJ1-5; TRBD1 is the table's D call and was not checked against the DNA. TRBV21-1 is a listed pseudogene. The length of the CDR3 is 16 residues. CDR3 in DNA: TGTGCCAGCAGCAAAAGGGGACAGGGTTACCGTCAGCCCCAGCATTTT. Translated: CASSKRGQGYRQPQHF.

V gene TRBV24-1 combines with J gene TRBJ1-4; D is unclear. Trimming took off 9 bases at V and 6 bases at J, with 10 bases between the two ends. The length of the CDR3 is 12 residues. The germline CDR1 and CDR2 sequences are KGHDR and SFDVKD. For the CDR3, the DNA is TGTGCCACCTTGAGTGAGGATGAAAAACTGTTTTTT. Its protein product is CATLSEDEKLFF.

V is TRBV4-3 and J is TRBJ1-6; no definite D call. Germline V gene sequence: CDR1 LGHNA, CDR2 YSLEER. V shed 0 bases and J shed 6 bases, with 12 bases lying between them. The length of the CDR3 is 16 residues. Written as DNA, the CDR3 is TGCGCCAGCAGCCAAGATAAAAGTCCCATTAATTCACCCCTCCACTTT. Its protein product is CASSQDKSPINSPLHF.

The genes are TRBV13 and TRBJ2-3; TRBD2 aligns across 12 bases. CDR1 and CDR2 (germline): PRHDT, FYEKMQ (reference sequence). The CDR3 extends over 17 amino acids. Losses at the gene ends were 1 base for V and 2 bases for J; bases not matched to a gene: 4. CDR3 in amino acids: CASSLALAGGYTDTQYF. CDR3 coding DNA: TGTGCCAGCAGCTTAGCTCTAGCGGGGGGGTACACAGATACGCAGTATTTT.

The gene calls are TRBV27 and TRBJ1-5; D perhaps matches TRBD1 (6 bases). The germline CDR1 and CDR2 sequences are MNHEY and SMNVEV (reference sequence). The CDR3 sequence is 15 residues long. V dropped 1 base and J dropped 3 bases, with 10 bases sitting between them. The DNA for the CDR3 is TGTGCCAGCAGTTTATGGGGGGCGAACAATCAGCCCCAGCATTTT. Amino acids: CASSLWGANNQPQHF.

The V and J genes are TRBV5-8 and TRBJ1-4; D perhaps matches TRBD1 (5 bases). The CDR3 is 14 amino acids. V lost 0 bases and J 4 bases, leaving 7 bases between the germline ends. Per the germline V gene, CDR1 is SGHTS and CDR2 is YDEGEE. The CDR3 DNA sequence: TGTGCCAGCAGCTTGGGGGGACTTAATGAAAAACTGTTTTTT. Amino acids: CASSLGGLNEKLFF.

The rearrangement links TRBV19 to TRBJ1-5; D uncertain. The V end lost 3 bases, the J end lost 6 bases, and 9 bases lay between the germline ends. Germline V CDR1 and CDR2: LNHDA, SQIVND (reference sequence). CDR3 size: 13 residues. CDR3 loop: CASSMGGSQPQHF. The CDR3 nucleotides are TGTGCCAGTAGTATGGGAGGATCTCAGCCCCAGCATTTT.

V is TRBV19 and J is TRBJ1-5, with D tentatively TRBD1 (6 bases). Trimming took off 5 bases at V and 5 bases at J, with 13 bases between the two ends. This CDR3 has 14 residues. Looked up from germline, CDR1 is LNHDA and CDR2 is SQIVND (reference sequence). DNA for the CDR3: TGTGCCAGTAGTGTACAGGGTACCGATCAGCCCCAGCATTTT. Translating gives CASSVQGTDQPQHF.

This rearrangement joins TRBV20-1 to TRBJ1-2; 12 bases are shared with TRBD1. Germline loops: CDR1 DFQATT, CDR2 SNEGSKA (reference sequence). The junction had 8 bases not matched to a gene; V was cut back by 6 bases and J by 0 bases. This CDR3 region has 16 residues. In DNA form, the CDR3 reads TGCAGTGCAAGTGGGACAGGGGGCGCATCTAACTATGGCTACACCTTC. It encodes CSASGTGGASNYGYTF.

The chain carries TRBV10-3 and TRBJ1-1; a possible D gene is TRBD1 (5 bases). CDR1 ENHRY and CDR2 SYGVKD come from the germline V gene. The CDR3 runs to 15 residues. V was clipped by 4 bases and J by 1 base, with 13 bases between them. CDR3: CAISAVRVANTEAFF. The DNA for the CDR3 is TGTGCCATCAGTGCGGTCAGGGTAGCGAACACTGAAGCTTTCTTT.

The J gene is TRBJ1-5, the V gene TRBV28; possible D gene TRBD1, 6 bases. Trimming took off 7 bases at V and 3 bases at J, with 19 bases between the two ends. Per the germline V gene, CDR1 is MDHEN and CDR2 is SYDVKM. The CDR3 has 16 amino acids. CDR3 in amino acids: CASNPGGGGDNQPQHF. As DNA, the CDR3 is TGTGCCAGCAACCCCGGCGGGGGCGGCGACAATCAGCCCCAGCATTTT.

The V call is TRBV7-6, the J call TRBJ2-7, with TRBD1 matching 10 bases. This CDR3 is built from 14 residues. The germline V gene encodes CDR1 SGHVS and CDR2 FNYEAQ. The J segment lost 1 base and the V segment lost 5 bases, leaving 2 bases of the junction unmatched. The CDR3 DNA reads TGTGCCAGCAGCAGGACAGGGGGATCCTACGAGCAGTACTTC. It yields the protein CASSRTGGSYEQYF.

In this sample, this clone turned up a few times. V and J are TRBV10-2 and TRBJ2-1, with 7 nucleotides matching TRBD1. This CDR3 is 15 amino acids long. The ends lost 4 bases at V and 6 bases at J; junction bases unmatched: 9. Germline assignment: CDR1 WSHSY and CDR2 SAAADI. The CDR3 region has the DNA TGCGCCAGCAGTGGGGGGCAGGGGGATGTCAATGAGCAGTTCTTC. Translation gives CASSGGQGDVNEQFF.

V gene TRBV6-1 combines with J gene TRBJ1-5; D is unclear. Germline-derived CDR1 and CDR2 are MNHNS and SASEGT. There are 14 residues in the CDR3. V was shortened by 1 base and J by 3 bases, with 7 bases between the two germline ends. The CDR3 is CASSEGLTNQPQHF. DNA for the CDR3: TGTGCCAGCAGTGAAGGTCTCACCAATCAGCCCCAGCATTTT.

This sequence joins TRBV7-3 and TRBJ2-2; D uncertain. Trimming cost V 5 bases and J 3 bases, with 10 bases left between them. There are 14 residues in the CDR3. Per germline, CDR1 SGHTA and CDR2 FQGTGA. Here the CDR3 reads CASSPTTYTGELFF. The CDR3 DNA reads TGTGCCAGCAGCCCTACTACCTACACCGGGGAGCTGTTTTTT.

This rearrangement joins TRBV5-8 to TRBJ2-6; D remains unclear. Germline V gives CDR1 SGHTS, CDR2 YDEGEE. V shed 0 bases and J shed 0 bases, with 4 bases lying between them. This CDR3 contains 15 residues. CDR3 nucleotide sequence: TGTGCCAGCAGCTTGGTGGTCTCTGGGGCCAACGTCCTGACTTTC. Translated: CASSLVVSGANVLTF.